The present T cell receptor (beta chain) was sequenced within a study of response to subunit inactivated influenza vaccine. With regard to this clonotype: It may be a read error: a sequence one base away is much more abundant.

This CDR3 has 16 amino acids. Germline CDR1 and CDR2: SGHTA and FQGNSA. V lost 5 bases and J lost 6, with 20 bases in between. Via MiXCR, TCRdb re-called the RT-PCR reads, giving one row per CDR3 protein. Counted here are roughly 650,000 distinct CDR3 sequences, more than 15% occurring once; the ten biggest clones make up around 10%. This sequence was found in a man aged 50-60 years who received an inactivated influenza vaccine. The chain recombines TRBV7-2 with TRBJ2-1; D unclear. The specimen was PBMCs from blood, collected 12 days after vaccination. CDR3: CASSPAGVLPANEQFF. The DNA of the CDR3 is TGTGCCAGCAGCCCCGCTGGCGTTTTGCCGGCCAATGAGCAGTTCTTC.